The present T cell receptor (beta chain) was sequenced within a study of cytomegalovirus exposure and HLA in healthy donors. Study-wide results and caveats: Analyzed later, association rates of TCRs varied across HLA loci, with DRB1 most and HLA-C fewest. An analysis that came later showed most CMV-associated TCR beta chains appearing HLA-restricted.

The PCR employed 60 Vbeta primers together with 13 Jbeta primers. Original processing methods: Later analysis identified approximately 88 million unique TCR beta chains, 8.5 million to 13 million shared. TCRdb's copy holds only in-frame clones and misses some; the assay was immunoSEQ multiplex PCR. V and J calls and clone size are as listed in that table; D and trimming were resolved from the DNA. The sample lists 180,000 or so clones, around 82% seen once, with roughly 1.5% in the top ten. There were likely unrecorded immune exposures, though donors were nominally healthy when sampled. With regard to this clone: Its target is unknown.

Sequences were obtained from PBMCs. The sequence was collected from a male donor in good health and CMV-seronegative.

CDR3 residues: CASRVLAGVRWYEQYF. CDR3 in DNA: TGTGCCAGCAGGGTTCTAGCGGGAGTTCGGTGGTACGAGCAGTACTTC. The chain combines TRBV2 with TRBJ2-7; 10 bases match TRBD2. The CDR3 sequence is 16 residues long. Germline lookup yields CDR1 SNHLY and CDR2 FYNNEI. J gave up 4 bases and V 6 bases, and 12 bases lay outside the gene matches. Using reference TRBV2 and TRBJ2-7 for the parts outside the CDR3, the full variable domain is EPEVTQTPSHQVTQMGQEVILRCVPISNHLYFYWYRQILGQKVEFLVSFYNNEISEKSEIFDDQFSVERPDGSNFTLKIRSTKLEDSAMYFCASRVLAGVRWYEQYFGPGTRLTVT.